This T cell receptor (beta chain) emerged from a study of blood T cells in healthy people across ages. Through a sample-barcoded 5' primer and a J-beta primer mix, a second PCR was run for 7 to 11 cycles. One entry per CDR3 protein results from TCRdb running MiXCR on the 5' RACE reads. Here the sample spans 1.5 million to 2 million distinct CDR3 sequences, about 39% being singletons. V was pared by 6 bases and J by 8 bases, with 12 bases of the junction left unmatched. In germline, CDR1 is SQVTM, CDR2 ANQGSEA. This CDR3 spans 13 amino acids. At least ten counts were recorded for this clonotype. This clonotype was sampled from a human donor in good health. The sequenced sample consisted of blood. The gene calls are TRBV29-1 and TRBJ1-2; 7 nucleotides line up with TRBD1. DNA for the CDR3: TGCAGCGTCGGGGCCACAGGGGACCAGGGCTACACCTTC. Amino acid sequence: CSVGATGDQGYTF.